Listed below are T cell receptor beta chains from one sample, sequenced in a study of cytomegalovirus exposure and HLA in healthy donors. Assay used: immunoSEQ multiplex PCR; TCRdb lists only in-frame clones, some missing. The sample lists under 200,000 clones; 82% were seen once. The sample was PBMCs. The receptors stem from a woman under 30 in good health and CMV-seronegative. Each CDR3 is given with its conserved first and last residue.

v_call	j_call	cdr3_aa
TRBV29-1	TRBJ1-2	CSVEEQQTNYGYTF
TRBV27	TRBJ2-5	CASSHRLAGGVGETQYF
TRBV30	TRBJ1-4	CAWSGGGPNEKLFF
TRBV7-9	TRBJ2-2	CASSPRLAGGHGELFF
TRBV7-2	TRBJ2-7	CASSLSLSAASSYEQYF
TRBV27	TRBJ1-2	CASSLSDPGWYGYTF
TRBV2	TRBJ2-3	CASSDRGTSGSTDTQYF
TRBV7-9	TRBJ2-3	CASSPSGTSESTDTQYF
TRBV9	TRBJ1-4	CASSGLGGDREKLFF
TRBV6-5	TRBJ1-2	CASNRQGADYGYTF
TRBV5-3	TRBJ2-7	CARSLHLGADCTYEQYF
TRBV6-5	TRBJ1-2	CASSYMADNYGYTF
TRBV6-5	TRBJ2-7	CASSYAGPIYEQYF
TRBV27	TRBJ1-2	CASRALGGTDYGYTF
TRBV28	TRBJ2-3	CASSSGLAGTGTDTQYF